Listed here is a single T cell receptor (beta chain). TCR beta VDJ combinations and CDR3 sequences were profiled from genomic DNA. MiXCR was run by TCRdb on the reads, yielding one entry per CDR3 protein. Here the sample spans some 190,000 distinct CDR3 sequences, less than 55% being singletons. Per germline, CDR1 SQVTM and CDR2 ANQGSEA. The CDR3 is 15 amino acids. Losses at the gene ends were 1 base for V and 7 bases for J; bases not matched to a gene: 11. The sample comes from a study of CD8+CD57+ T cells in acquired aplastic anemia. Study details: Healthy donors yielded roughly 9.8 million CD4+ cell reads on average.

This TCR was recovered from a human donor in good health. The chain carries TRBV29-1 and TRBJ1-2, with TRBD1 matching over 8 bases. Sequencing used sorted CD4+, CD8+, or CD8+CD57+ T cells (not recorded which) from PBMCs. CDR3 bases: TGCAGCGTTGAAGCGGGAGGACAGGGAGTGAGTGGCTACACCTTC. Translation: CSVEAGGQGVSGYTF.